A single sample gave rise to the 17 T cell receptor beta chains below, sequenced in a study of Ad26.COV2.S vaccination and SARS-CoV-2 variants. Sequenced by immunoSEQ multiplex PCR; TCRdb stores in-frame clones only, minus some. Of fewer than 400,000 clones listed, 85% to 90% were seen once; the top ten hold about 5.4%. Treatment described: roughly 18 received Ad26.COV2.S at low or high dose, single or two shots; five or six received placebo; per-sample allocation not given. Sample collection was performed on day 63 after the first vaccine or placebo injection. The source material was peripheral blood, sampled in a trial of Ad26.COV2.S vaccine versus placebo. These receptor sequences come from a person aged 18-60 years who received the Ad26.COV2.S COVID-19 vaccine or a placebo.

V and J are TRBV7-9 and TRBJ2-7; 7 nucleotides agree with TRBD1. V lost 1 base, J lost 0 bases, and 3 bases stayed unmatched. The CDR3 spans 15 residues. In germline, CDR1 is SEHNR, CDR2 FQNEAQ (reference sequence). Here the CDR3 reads CASSLVGTDSYEQYF. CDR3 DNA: TGTGCCAGCAGCTTAGTTGGGACAGACTCCTACGAGCAGTACTTC.

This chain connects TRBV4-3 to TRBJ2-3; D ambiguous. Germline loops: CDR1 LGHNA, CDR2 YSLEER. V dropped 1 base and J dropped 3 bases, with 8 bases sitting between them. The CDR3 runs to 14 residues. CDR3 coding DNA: TGCGCCAGCAGCCAAGGGTTGAGAACAGATACGCAGTATTTT. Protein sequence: CASSQGLRTDTQYF.

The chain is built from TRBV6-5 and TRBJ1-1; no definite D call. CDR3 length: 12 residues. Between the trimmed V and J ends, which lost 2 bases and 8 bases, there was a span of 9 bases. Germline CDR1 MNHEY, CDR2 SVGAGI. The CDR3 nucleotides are TGTGCCAGCAGTTACGGAGGTCCGGAAGCTTTCTTT. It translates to CASSYGGPEAFF.

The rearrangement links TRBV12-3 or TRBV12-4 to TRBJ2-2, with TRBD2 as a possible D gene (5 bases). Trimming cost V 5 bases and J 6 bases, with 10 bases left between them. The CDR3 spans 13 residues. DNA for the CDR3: TGTGCCAGCAGTGCCAAGAGGGCCGGGGAGCTGTTTTTT. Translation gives CASSAKRAGELFF.

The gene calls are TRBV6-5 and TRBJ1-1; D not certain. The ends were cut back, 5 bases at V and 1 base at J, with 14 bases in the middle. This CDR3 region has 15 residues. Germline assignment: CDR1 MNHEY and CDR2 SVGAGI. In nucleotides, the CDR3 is TGTGCCAGCAGTCCACTCGGCCCAGCGAACACTGAAGCTTTCTTT. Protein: CASSPLGPANTEAFF.

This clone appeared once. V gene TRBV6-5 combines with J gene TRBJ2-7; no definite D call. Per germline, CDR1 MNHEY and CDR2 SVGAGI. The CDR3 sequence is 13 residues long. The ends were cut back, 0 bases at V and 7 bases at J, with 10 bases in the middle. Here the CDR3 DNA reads TGTGCCAGCAGTTACTCGCCGATAGAGGAGCAGTACGTC. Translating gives CASSYSPIEEQYV.

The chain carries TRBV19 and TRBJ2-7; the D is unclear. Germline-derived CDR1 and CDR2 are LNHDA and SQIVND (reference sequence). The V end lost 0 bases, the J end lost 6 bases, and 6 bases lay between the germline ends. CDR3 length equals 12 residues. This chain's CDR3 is CASSIDLTEQYF. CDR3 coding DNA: TGTGCCAGTAGTATAGATCTGACCGAGCAGTACTTC.

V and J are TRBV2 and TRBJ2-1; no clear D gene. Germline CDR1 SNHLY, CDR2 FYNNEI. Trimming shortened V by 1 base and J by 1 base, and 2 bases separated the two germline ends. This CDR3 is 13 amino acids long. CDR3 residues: CASSEGSYNEQFF. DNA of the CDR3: TGTGCCAGCAGTGAAGGGTCCTACAATGAGCAGTTCTTC.

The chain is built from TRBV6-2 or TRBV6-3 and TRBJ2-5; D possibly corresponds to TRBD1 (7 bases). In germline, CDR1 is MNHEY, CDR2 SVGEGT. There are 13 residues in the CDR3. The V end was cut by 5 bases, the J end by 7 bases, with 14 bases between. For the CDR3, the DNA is TGTGCCAGCAGTGGCCAGGGGGGTGGGACCCAGTACTTC. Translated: CASSGQGGGTQYF.

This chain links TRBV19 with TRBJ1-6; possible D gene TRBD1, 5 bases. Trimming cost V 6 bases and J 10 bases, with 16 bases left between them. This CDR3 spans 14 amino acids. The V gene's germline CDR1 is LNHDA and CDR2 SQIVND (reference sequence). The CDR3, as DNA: TGTGCCAGTAGCGGGGGTTCCGTGAGGTCACCCCTCCACTTT. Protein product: CASSGGSVRSPLHF.

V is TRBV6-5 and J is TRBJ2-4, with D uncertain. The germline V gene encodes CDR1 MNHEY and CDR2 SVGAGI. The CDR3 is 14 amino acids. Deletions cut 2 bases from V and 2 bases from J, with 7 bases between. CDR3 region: CASSYISSKNIQYF. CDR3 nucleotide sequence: TGTGCCAGCAGTTACATTTCATCCAAAAACATTCAGTACTTC.

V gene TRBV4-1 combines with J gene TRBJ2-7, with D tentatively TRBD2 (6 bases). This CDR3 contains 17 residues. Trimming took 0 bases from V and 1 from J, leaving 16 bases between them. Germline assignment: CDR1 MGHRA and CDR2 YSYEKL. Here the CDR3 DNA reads TGCGCCAGCAGCCAAGAGGGGCCCCGGGGAGGATCCTACGAGCAGTACTTC. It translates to CASSQEGPRGGSYEQYF.

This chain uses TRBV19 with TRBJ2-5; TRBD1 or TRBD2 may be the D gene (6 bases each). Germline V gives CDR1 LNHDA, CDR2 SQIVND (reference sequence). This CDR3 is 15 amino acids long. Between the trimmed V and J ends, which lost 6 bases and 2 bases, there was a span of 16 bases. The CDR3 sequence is CASSSGGTLQETQYF. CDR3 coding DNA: TGTGCCAGTAGCTCTGGGGGGACATTGCAAGAGACCCAGTACTTC.

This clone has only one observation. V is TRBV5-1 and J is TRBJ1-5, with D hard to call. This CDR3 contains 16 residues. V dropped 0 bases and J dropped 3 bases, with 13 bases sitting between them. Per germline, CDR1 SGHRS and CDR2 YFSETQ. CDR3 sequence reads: CASSLESGSHNQPQHF. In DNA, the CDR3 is TGCGCCAGCAGCTTGGAATCTGGCAGCCACAATCAGCCCCAGCATTTT.

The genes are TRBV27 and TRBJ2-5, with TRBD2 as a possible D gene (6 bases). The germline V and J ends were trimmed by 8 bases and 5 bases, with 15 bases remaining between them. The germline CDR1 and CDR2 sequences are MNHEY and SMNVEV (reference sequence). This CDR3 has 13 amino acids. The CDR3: CASGDLAGETQYF. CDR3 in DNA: TGTGCCAGCGGGGATTTGGCGGGGGAGACCCAGTACTTC.

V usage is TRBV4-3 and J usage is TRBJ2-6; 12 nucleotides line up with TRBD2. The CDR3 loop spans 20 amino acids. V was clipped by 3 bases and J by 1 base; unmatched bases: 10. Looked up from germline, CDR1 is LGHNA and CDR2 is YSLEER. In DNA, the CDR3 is TGCGCCAGCAGCCATGGGACTAGCGGGCCCCCAGAGTCTGGGGCCAACGTCCTGACTTTC. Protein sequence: CASSHGTSGPPESGANVLTF.

The CDR3 spells CASSPRFWRKTSGGMYTQYF. In DNA, the CDR3 is TGTGCCAGCAGTCCCAGGTTTTGGAGAAAGACTAGCGGGGGGATGTATACGCAGTATTTT. The V call is TRBV6-2 or TRBV6-3, the J call TRBJ2-3, with 13 nucleotides matching TRBD2. CDR3 length equals 20 residues. The J segment lost 7 bases and the V segment lost 5 bases, leaving 21 bases of the junction unmatched. Per the germline V gene, CDR1 is MNHEY and CDR2 is SVGEGT.